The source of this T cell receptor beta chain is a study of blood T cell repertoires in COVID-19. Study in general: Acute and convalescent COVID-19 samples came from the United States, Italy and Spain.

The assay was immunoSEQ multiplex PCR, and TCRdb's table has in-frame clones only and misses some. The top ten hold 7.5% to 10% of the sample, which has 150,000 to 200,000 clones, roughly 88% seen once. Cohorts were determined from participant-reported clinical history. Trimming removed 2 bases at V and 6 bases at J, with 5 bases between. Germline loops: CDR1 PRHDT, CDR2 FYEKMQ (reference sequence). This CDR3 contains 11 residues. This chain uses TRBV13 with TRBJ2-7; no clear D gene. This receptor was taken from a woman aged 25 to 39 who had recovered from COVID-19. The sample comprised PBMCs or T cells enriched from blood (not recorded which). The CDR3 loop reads CASSLNGEQYF. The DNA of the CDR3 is TGTGCCAGCAGCTTAAACGGCGAGCAGTACTTC.